The rows below give T cell receptor beta chains drawn from one sample of a study of cytomegalovirus exposure and HLA in healthy donors. Using immunoSEQ multiplex PCR, the repertoire was profiled, and TCRdb retains in-frame clones only, with some absent. Of 150,000 to 200,000 clones listed, 91% are singletons. The sequencing sample was made of PBMCs. These receptors were collected from a woman under 30 in good health and CMV-seropositive. CDR3s include the opening cysteine and the closing phenylalanine or tryptophan. D genes are given only for firm matches. Size is omitted from some rows. Given values are once, few, many or a class for expanded clones.

d_gene	abundance	v_gene	len	j_gene	CDR3aa	CDR3nt
TRBD1	few	TRBV7-9	12	TRBJ2-7	CASSSGGNEQYF	TGTGCCAGCAGCTCAGGGGGTAACGAGCAGTACTTC
NA	NA	TRBV6-4	16	TRBJ2-7	CASSEGSGRVKYEQYF	TGTGCCAGCAGTGAAGGGTCCGGCAGGGTGAAGTACGAGCAGTACTTC
NA	NA	TRBV7-8	16	TRBJ1-6	CASGRGGVSYNSPLHF	TGTGCCAGCGGAAGAGGGGGGGTCTCCTATAATTCACCCCTCCACTTT
TRBD1	NA	TRBV5-1	15	TRBJ1-2	CASSTVDRDNYGYTF	TGCGCCAGCAGTACCGTTGACAGGGACAACTATGGCTACACCTTC
TRBD1	NA	TRBV5-6	14	TRBJ2-1	CASSPGQGHNEQFF	TGTGCCAGCAGCCCGGGACAGGGACATAATGAGCAGTTCTTC
TRBD1	NA	TRBV6-1	16	TRBJ2-3	CASSVGQGTSTDTQYF	TGTGCCAGCAGTGTGGGACAGGGGACGAGTACAGATACGCAGTATTTT
NA	NA	TRBV27	17	TRBJ1-5	CASSPRGGARFNQPQHF	TGTGCCAGCAGCCCTAGGGGGGGGGCGCGGTTCAATCAGCCCCAGCATTTT
NA	NA	TRBV15	19	TRBJ2-6	CATRRTGSPILSGANVLTF	TGTGCCACCAGACGAACAGGGTCCCCTATCCTCTCTGGGGCCAACGTCCTGACTTTC
NA	NA	TRBV7-2	15	TRBJ1-4	CASSLSTGKDEKLFF	TGTGCCAGCAGCTTGTCTACAGGGAAGGATGAAAAACTGTTTTTT
TRBD2	NA	TRBV27	18	TRBJ2-1	CASRNLWTSGRVGNEQFF	TGTGCCAGCAGAAACTTATGGACTAGCGGGAGAGTTGGCAATGAGCAGTTCTTC
TRBD1	NA	TRBV5-6	17	TRBJ2-2	CASSSTGGARGTGELFF	TGTGCCAGCAGCTCTACAGGGGGCGCCCGGGGCACCGGGGAGCTGTTTTTT
NA	NA	TRBV5-1	16	TRBJ2-5	CASSLPPFMGGETQYF	TGCGCCAGCAGCTTACCACCCTTCATGGGAGGAGAGACCCAGTACTTC
NA	NA	TRBV19	12	TRBJ1-2	CASSESSYGYTF	TGTGCCAGTAGCGAAAGTAGCTATGGCTACACCTTC
NA	NA	TRBV14	14	TRBJ2-2	CASSPFAVIGELFF	TGTGCCAGCAGCCCGTTCGCGGTCATCGGGGAGCTGTTTTTT
NA	NA	TRBV5-1	16	TRBJ1-4	CASSLDRSGGNEKLFF	TGCGCCAGCAGCTTGGACAGGAGTGGGGGGAATGAAAAACTGTTTTTT
NA	NA	TRBV9	17	TRBJ1-3	CASSVAPGTFSGNTIYF	TGTGCCAGCAGCGTAGCACCCGGGACATTCTCTGGAAACACCATATATTTT
TRBD2	once	TRBV27	14	TRBJ2-1	CASSLSLGGVEQFF	TGTGCCAGCAGTTTGTCCTTGGGGGGGGTTGAGCAGTTCTTC
NA	NA	TRBV6-5	13	TRBJ2-7	CASRTTVPGEQYF	TGTGCCAGCAGGACGACAGTCCCAGGCGAGCAGTACTTC
NA	NA	TRBV7-8	14	TRBJ2-5	CASSFSGLQETQYF	TGTGCCAGCAGCTTCTCGGGTTTGCAAGAGACCCAGTACTTC
TRBD1	few	TRBV5-1	14	TRBJ2-3	CASSLEGAKDTQYF	TGCGCCAGCAGCTTGGAGGGGGCTAAAGATACGCAGTATTTT
NA	NA	TRBV27	17	TRBJ2-1	CASSPRDSWSGNNEQFF	TGTGCCAGCAGTCCCCGCGATTCGTGGAGTGGCAACAATGAGCAGTTCTTC
NA	NA	TRBV15	15	TRBJ1-2	CATSSAGARGYGYTF	TGTGCCACCAGCAGCGCAGGGGCTCGCGGCTATGGCTACACCTTC
NA	NA	TRBV5-4	11	TRBJ2-7	CASSLDNEQYF	TGTGCCAGCAGCTTGGATAACGAGCAGTACTTC
TRBD1	NA	TRBV10-3	15	TRBJ1-5	CAIATGTGSNQPQHF	TGTGCCATCGCTACCGGGACAGGTAGCAATCAGCCCCAGCATTTT
NA	NA	TRBV7-5	13	TRBJ2-7	CANLRRYSYEQYF	TGTGCCAACCTGCGGCGGTATTCCTACGAGCAGTACTTC
NA	NA	TRBV7-2	16	TRBJ1-5	CASSLAGTSSNQPQHF	TGTGCCAGCAGCTTAGCTGGGACATCCAGCAATCAGCCCCAGCATTTT
TRBD2	once	TRBV11-2	16	TRBJ2-3	CASSPLAGGSTDTQYF	TGTGCCAGCAGCCCGCTAGCGGGGGGTAGCACAGATACGCAGTATTTT